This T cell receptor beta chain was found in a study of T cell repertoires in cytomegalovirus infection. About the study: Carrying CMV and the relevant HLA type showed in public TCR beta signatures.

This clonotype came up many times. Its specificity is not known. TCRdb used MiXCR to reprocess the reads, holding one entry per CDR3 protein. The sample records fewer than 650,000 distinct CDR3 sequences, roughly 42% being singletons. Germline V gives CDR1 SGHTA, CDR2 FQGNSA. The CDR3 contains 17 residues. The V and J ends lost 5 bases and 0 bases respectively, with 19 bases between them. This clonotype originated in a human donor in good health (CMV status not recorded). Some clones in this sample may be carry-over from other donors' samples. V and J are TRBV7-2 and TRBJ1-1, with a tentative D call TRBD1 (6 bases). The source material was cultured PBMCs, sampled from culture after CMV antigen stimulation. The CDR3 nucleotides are TGTGCCAGCAGCCTAGGGGGACCTAGGGGGATGAACACTGAAGCTTTCTTT. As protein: CASSLGGPRGMNTEAFF.